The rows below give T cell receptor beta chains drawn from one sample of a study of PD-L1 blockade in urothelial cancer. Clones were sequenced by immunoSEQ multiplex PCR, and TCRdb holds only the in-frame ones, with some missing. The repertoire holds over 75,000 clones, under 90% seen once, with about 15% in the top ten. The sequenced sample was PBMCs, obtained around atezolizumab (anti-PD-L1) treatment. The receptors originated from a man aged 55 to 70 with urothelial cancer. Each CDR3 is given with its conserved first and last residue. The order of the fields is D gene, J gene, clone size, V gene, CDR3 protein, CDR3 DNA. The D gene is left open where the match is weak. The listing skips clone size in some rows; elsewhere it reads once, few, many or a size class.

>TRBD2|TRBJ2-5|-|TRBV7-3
CASSQGLAGDLETQYF
TGTGCCAGCAGCCAGGGACTAGCGGGGGACTTAGAGACCCAGTACTTC
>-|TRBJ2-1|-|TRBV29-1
CSVVEWGGFSEQFF
TGCAGCGTCGTTGAGTGGGGAGGCTTTAGTGAGCAGTTCTTC
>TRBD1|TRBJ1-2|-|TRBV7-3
CASSPGQGAVGDGYTF
TGTGCCAGCAGCCCGGGACAGGGGGCTGTAGGCGATGGCTACACCTTC
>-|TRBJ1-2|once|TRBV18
CASSPTGLANYGYTF
TGTGCCAGCTCACCAACAGGGTTGGCTAACTATGGCTACACCTTC
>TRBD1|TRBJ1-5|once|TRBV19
CASSILTGGGWSNQPQHF
TGTGCCAGTAGTATTTTGACAGGGGGCGGGTGGAGCAATCAGCCCCAGCATTTT
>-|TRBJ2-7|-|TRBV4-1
CASSRMGQSSYEQYF
TGCGCCAGCAGCCGAATGGGACAAAGCTCCTACGAGCAGTACTTC
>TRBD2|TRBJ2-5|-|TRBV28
CASSLRLAGRQETQYF
TGTGCCAGCAGTTTACGGCTAGCGGGAAGGCAAGAGACCCAGTACTTC
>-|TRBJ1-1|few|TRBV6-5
CASSDLTVNTEAFF
TGTGCCAGCAGTGACCTGACAGTGAACACTGAAGCTTTCTTT
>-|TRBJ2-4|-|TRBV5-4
CASSFSGRLGGNIQYF
TGTGCCAGCAGCTTCTCTGGTCGACTAGGTGGTAACATTCAGTACTTC
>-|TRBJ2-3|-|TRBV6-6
CASDLGGTQYF
TGTGCCAGTGACTTAGGGGGTACGCAGTATTTT
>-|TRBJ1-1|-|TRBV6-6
CASSQENGEAFF
TGTGCCAGCTCGCAGGAAAACGGTGAAGCTTTCTTT
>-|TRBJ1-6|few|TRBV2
CASTGEVRNSPLHF
TGTGCCAGCACGGGGGAAGTTCGGAATTCACCCCTCCACTTT
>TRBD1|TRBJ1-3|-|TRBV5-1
CASSLMDRSSGNTIYF
TGCGCCAGCAGCTTGATGGACAGGAGCTCTGGAAACACCATATATTTT
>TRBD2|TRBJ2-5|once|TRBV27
CASSSGLAETQYF
TGTGCCAGCAGTTCGGGACTAGCGGAGACCCAGTACTTC
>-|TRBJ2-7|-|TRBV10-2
CASPPNRVDSYEQYF
TGCGCCAGCCCCCCGAACAGGGTGGATTCCTACGAGCAGTACTTC
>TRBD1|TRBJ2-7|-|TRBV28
CASSSPRDRTPYEQYF
TGTGCCAGCAGTTCCCCCCGGGACAGGACACCCTACGAGCAGTACTTC
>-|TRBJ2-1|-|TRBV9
CASSVGRVYNEQFF
TGTGCCAGCAGCGTAGGTCGAGTCTACAATGAGCAGTTCTTC
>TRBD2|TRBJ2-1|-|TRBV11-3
CASDGASGGAFNEQFF
TGTGCCAGCGACGGGGCTAGCGGGGGGGCCTTTAATGAGCAGTTCTTC
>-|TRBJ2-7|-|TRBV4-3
CASSQDTGNLYEQYF
TGCGCCAGCAGCCAAGATACCGGGAACCTCTACGAGCAGTACTTC
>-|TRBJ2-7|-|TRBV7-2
CASSPTPYEQYF
TGTGCCAGCAGTCCGACACCCTACGAGCAGTACTTC
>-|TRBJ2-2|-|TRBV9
CASSPQGPNTGELFF
TGTGCCAGCAGCCCACAGGGCCCGAACACCGGGGAGCTGTTTTTT
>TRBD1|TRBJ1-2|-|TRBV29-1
CSVKIDRVRYGYTF
TGCAGCGTAAAGATTGACAGGGTCCGGTATGGCTACACCTTC
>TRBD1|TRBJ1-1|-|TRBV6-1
CASSSTGGNTEAFF
TGTGCCAGCAGCAGTACAGGGGGGAACACTGAAGCTTTCTTT
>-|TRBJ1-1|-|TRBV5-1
CASSYLIGRNTEAFF
TGCGCCAGCAGCTACTTGATCGGGAGGAACACTGAAGCTTTCTTT